The T cell receptor (beta chain) under discussion was sequenced for a study of blood T cell repertoires in COVID-19. The CDR3 has 14 amino acids. With 1 base clipped from V and 6 bases from J, the junction kept 2 bases outside the gene matches. CDR1 SGHTA and CDR2 FQGNSA come from the germline V gene. The protocol was immunoSEQ multiplex PCR, while the TCRdb copy is restricted to in-frame clones and leaves out a portion. The repertoire holds fewer than 250,000 clones, with 75% to 85% as singletons. This receptor was identified in a woman aged 70 to 79 with acute or convalescent COVID-19. The sample consisted of peripheral blood. The V call is TRBV7-2, the J call TRBJ2-1, with TRBD1 matching over 8 bases. In DNA form, the CDR3 reads TGTGCCAGCAGCTTAGGGACAGGGAGCAATGAGCAGTTCTTC. This encodes CASSLGTGSNEQFF.